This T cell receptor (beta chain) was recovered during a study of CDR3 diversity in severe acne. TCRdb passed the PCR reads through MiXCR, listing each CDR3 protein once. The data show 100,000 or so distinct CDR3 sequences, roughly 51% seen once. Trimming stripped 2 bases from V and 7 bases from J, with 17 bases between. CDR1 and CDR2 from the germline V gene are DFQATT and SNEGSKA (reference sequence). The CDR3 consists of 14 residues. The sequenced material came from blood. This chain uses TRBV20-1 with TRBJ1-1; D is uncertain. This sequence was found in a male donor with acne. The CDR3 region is CSARTSNPRDEAFF. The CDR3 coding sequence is TGCAGTGCTAGAACCAGTAACCCTAGGGATGAAGCTTTCTTT.